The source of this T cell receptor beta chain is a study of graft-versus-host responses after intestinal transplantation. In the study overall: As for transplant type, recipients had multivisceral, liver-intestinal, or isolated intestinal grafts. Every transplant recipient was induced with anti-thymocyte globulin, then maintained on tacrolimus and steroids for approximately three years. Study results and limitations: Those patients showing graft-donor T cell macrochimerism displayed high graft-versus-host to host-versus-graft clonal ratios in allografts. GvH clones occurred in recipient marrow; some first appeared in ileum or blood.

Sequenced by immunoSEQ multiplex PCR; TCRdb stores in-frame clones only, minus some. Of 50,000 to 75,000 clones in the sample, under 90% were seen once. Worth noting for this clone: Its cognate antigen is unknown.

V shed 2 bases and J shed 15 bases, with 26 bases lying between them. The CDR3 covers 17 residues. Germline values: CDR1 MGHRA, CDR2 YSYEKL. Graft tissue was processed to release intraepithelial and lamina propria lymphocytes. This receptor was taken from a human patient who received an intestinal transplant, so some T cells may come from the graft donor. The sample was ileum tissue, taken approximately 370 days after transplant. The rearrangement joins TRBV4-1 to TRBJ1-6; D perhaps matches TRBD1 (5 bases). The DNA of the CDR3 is TGCGCCAGCAGCCAAACTATGCGGGGGAAGGACCCGTGGGTCCTCCACTTT. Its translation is CASSQTMRGKDPWVLHF.